This TCR beta chain is drawn from a study of blood T cell repertoires in COVID-19 (dated by TCRdb to the early 2020s). With respect to the entire study: The collaborator samples originated in the United States, Italy and Spain and spanned the acute and convalescent phases of COVID-19. The samples were drawn from the first 160 participants of the ongoing ImmuneRACE study and from over 950 subjects provided by 6 global collaborators. The prospective study material was composed of cDNA or gDNA derived from T cells, B-cell-depleted T cells, or PBMCs. A de-identified subject ID, COVID-19 status, age in years and sex were almost always included in the sample metadata. The repertoires were released in a freely available public database meant as a resource for research on the immune response to SARS-CoV-2. Where HLA class I and class II types were available, the types were taken from metadata supplied by the sample provider, not from assay-based typing. The dataset comprised deeply sampled blood TCRbeta repertoires from subjects exposed to, actively infected with, or recovered from COVID-19. Study-wide conclusions, independent of this receptor: The quantity of clinical and demographic metadata differed by source and by participant and was supplied without curation.

TCRbeta CDR3 regions were amplified from genomic DNA using the immunoSEQ Assay, a bias-controlled multiplex PCR. The source study handled its data this way. Nucleated cell counts per sample were estimated from amplification of reference gene primers within the assay. Sequence reads were collapsed and filtered to measure the absolute abundance of every unique TCRbeta CDR3 rearrangement. Productive Simpson clonality was computed per sample as the square root of Simpson's diversity index over productive rearrangements. This is the immuneACCESS table as TCRdb keeps it, with only in-frame sequences that have V and J called. A part of the clones is gone; compared with another copy, unresolved V genes explain less than half, and the rest is unexplained. That table gives V, J and clone size, and the DNA gave D and trimming. The sample has hundreds of thousands of clones on record, about 91% of them singletons. 6% to 6.5% of the sample is taken by the ten largest.

Turning to this clone: Its antigen remains undetermined. Base qualities are missing; no much larger clone stands one base away.

Unmatched junction bases come to 2, with V trimmed by 3 bases and J by 8 bases. Via the germline V gene, CDR1 is SGHNT and CDR2 YENEEA. From its cysteine to its phenylalanine, the CDR3 spans 13 amino acids. This entry keeps only the CDR3 DNA: 39 bases, framed from base 1. At one collaborating source in Seattle, patients were enrolled during active infection and were followed longitudinally through the course of disease. Each collaborating institution followed its own protocols to collect whole blood in K2EDTA tubes. For TCRbeta analysis, collaborators shipped samples in one of three forms: frozen whole blood, isolated PBMCs, or DNA extracted from either of those sample types.

The sequenced sample was peripheral blood. The receptor's source is a woman in her thirties with COVID-19, enrolled during active disease. The rearrangement joined TRBV11-3 to TRBJ1-2; 11 junctional bases match TRBD1. The nucleotides read TGTGCCAGCAGCTTGAGGACAGGGGGCGGCTACACCTTC. The resulting protein is CASSLRTGGGYTF.